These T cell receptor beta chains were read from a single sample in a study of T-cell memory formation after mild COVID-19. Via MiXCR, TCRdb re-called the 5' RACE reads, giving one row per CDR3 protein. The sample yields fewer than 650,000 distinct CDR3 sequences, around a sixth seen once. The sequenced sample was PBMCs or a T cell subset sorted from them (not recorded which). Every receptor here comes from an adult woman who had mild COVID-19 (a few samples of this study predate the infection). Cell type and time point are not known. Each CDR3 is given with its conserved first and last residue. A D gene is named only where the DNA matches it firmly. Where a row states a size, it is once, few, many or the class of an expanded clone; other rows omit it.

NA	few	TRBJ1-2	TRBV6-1	CASSGGQKLYGYTF	TGTGCCAGCAGTGGCGGACAGAAACTCTATGGCTACACCTTC
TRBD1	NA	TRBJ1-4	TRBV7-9	CASSFIYFSGTGKDGEKLFF	TGTGCCAGCAGCTTCATATACTTTAGCGGGACAGGGAAGGACGGCGAAAAACTGTTTTTT
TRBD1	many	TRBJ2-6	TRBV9	CASSLQGAGANVLTF	TGTGCCAGCAGCCTACAGGGGGCCGGGGCCAACGTCCTGACTTTC
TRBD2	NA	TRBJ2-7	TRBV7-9	CASSLARGEVDEQYF	TGTGCCAGCAGCTTAGCGCGGGGGGAGGTCGACGAGCAGTACTTC
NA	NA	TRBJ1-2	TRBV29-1	CSVARTDYGYTF	TGCAGCGTTGCGAGGACAGATTATGGCTACACCTTC
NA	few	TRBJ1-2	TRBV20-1	CSARVRNTLSNYGYTF	TGCAGTGCTAGAGTTCGGAACACCTTGTCTAACTATGGCTACACCTTC
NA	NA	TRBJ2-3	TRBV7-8	CASGRSSTDTQYF	TGTGCCAGCGGGCGATCTAGCACAGATACGCAGTATTTT
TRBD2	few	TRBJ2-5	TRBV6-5	CASSFLRLAGQETQYF	TGTGCCAGCAGTTTCCTCAGGCTAGCGGGACAAGAGACCCAGTACTTC
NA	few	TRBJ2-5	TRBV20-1	CSAAGFGGLYETQYF	TGCAGTGCTGCCGGGTTCGGGGGGCTCTATGAGACCCAGTACTTC
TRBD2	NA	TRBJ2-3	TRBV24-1	CATSLGIVAGPLGDTQYF	TGTGCCACCAGTTTAGGGATCGTAGCGGGACCCCTCGGAGATACGCAGTATTTT
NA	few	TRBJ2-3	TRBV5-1	CASSLTTPADTQYF	TGCGCCAGCAGCTTAACTACCCCAGCGGATACGCAGTATTTT
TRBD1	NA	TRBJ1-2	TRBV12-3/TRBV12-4	CASSPGQGVWGYTF	TGTGCCAGCAGCCCCGGGCAGGGGGTATGGGGCTACACCTTC
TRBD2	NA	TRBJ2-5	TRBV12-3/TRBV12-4	CASSAPGAGGETQYF	TGTGCCAGCTCCGCCCCAGGTGCGGGAGGCGAGACCCAGTACTTC
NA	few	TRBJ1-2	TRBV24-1	CATSDLTEGYTF	TGTGCCACCAGTGATTTGACGGAAGGCTACACCTTC
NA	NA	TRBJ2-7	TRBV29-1	CSVERLDSPYEQYF	TGCAGCGTTGAACGATTGGACAGTCCCTACGAGCAGTACTTC
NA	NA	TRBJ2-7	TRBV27	CASSFGQVNGEQYF	TGTGCCAGCAGTTTTGGGCAGGTGAATGGGGAGCAGTACTTC
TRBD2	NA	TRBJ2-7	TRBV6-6	CASSSGTSGSRAYEQYF	TGTGCCAGCAGTTCCGGGACTAGCGGGAGTAGGGCCTACGAGCAGTACTTC
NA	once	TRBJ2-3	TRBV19	CATSQEISTDTQYF	TGTGCCACATCACAGGAGATAAGCACAGATACGCAGTATTTT
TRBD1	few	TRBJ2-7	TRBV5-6	CASSYRGRDEQYF	TGTGCCAGCAGCTACAGGGGGCGCGACGAGCAGTACTTC
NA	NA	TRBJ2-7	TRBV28	CASSFRTRSYEQYF	TGTGCCAGCAGTTTTCGGACACGCTCCTACGAGCAGTACTTC
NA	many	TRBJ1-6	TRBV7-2	CASSLDHSYNSPLHF	TGTGCCAGCAGCTTGGACCACTCCTATAATTCACCCCTCCACTTT
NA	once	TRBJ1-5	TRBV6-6	CASSYPRGVGNQPQHF	TGTGCCAGCAGTTACCCACGGGGGGTAGGGAATCAGCCCCAGCATTTT
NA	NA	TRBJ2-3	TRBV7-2	CASSPTGGLAVTDTQYF	TGTGCCAGCAGCCCAACAGGGGGGCTAGCGGTCACAGATACGCAGTATTTT
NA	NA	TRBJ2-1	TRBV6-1	CASTGGPYNEQFF	TGTGCCAGCACCGGTGGGCCCTACAATGAGCAGTTCTTC
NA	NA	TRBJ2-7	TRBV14	CASSQGKGHSKYEQYF	TGTGCCAGCAGCCAAGGAAAAGGACACAGCAAGTACGAGCAGTACTTC
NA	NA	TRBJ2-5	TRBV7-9	CASSPAAPQYF	TGTGCCAGCAGCCCAGCGGCCCCTCAGTACTTC
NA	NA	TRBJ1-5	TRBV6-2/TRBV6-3	CASTRRAAVNQPQHF	TGTGCCAGCACCCGGAGAGCGGCAGTCAATCAGCCCCAGCATTTT
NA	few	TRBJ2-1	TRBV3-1	CASSLDSLNEQFF	TGTGCCAGCAGCCTGGACAGTTTAAATGAGCAGTTCTTC
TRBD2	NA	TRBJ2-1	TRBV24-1	CATSLAAGTPNNEQFF	TGTGCCACCAGTCTAGCAGCGGGAACCCCCAACAATGAGCAGTTCTTC
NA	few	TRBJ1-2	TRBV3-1	CASSPQDGTFVGYTF	TGTGCCAGCAGCCCCCAGGATGGGACCTTCGTTGGCTACACCTTC
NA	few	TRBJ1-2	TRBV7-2	CASSSGGWDYGYTF	TGTGCCAGCAGCTCCGGAGGGTGGGACTATGGCTACACCTTC
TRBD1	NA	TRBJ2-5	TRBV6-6	CASSTDRDRGMRTQYF	TGTGCCAGCAGTACCGACCGGGACAGGGGAATGAGGACCCAGTACTTC
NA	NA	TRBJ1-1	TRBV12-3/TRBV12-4	CASSLLISSGAFF	TGTGCCAGCAGTTTACTCATCTCATCGGGAGCTTTCTTT
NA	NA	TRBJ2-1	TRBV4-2	CASSPSPSSEGTHEQFF	TGTGCCAGCAGCCCCTCCCCTTCTAGCGAAGGAACCCATGAGCAGTTCTTC
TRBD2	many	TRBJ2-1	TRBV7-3	CASSPRGGAVFEQFF	TGTGCCAGCAGCCCTCGGGGGGGGGCCGTTTTTGAGCAGTTCTTC
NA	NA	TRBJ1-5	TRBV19	CASSRVGGKQPQHF	TGTGCCAGTAGTCGTGTGGGGGGAAAGCAGCCCCAGCATTTT
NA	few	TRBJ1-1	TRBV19	CASSIMPNTEAFF	TGTGCCAGTAGTATAATGCCCAATACTGAAGCTTTCTTT
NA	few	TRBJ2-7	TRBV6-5	CASSPNLPYEQYF	TGTGCCAGCAGCCCAAATCTCCCCTACGAGCAGTACTTC
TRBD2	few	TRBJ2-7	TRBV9	CASSVSLAGGEQYF	TGTGCCAGCAGCGTTAGTCTAGCGGGAGGCGAGCAGTACTTC